The sequence of this T cell receptor (beta chain) was determined in a study of T cells in Graves' hyperthyroidism and ophthalmopathy. V lost 4 bases and J lost 2, with 9 bases in between. The CDR3 totals 13 residues. Germline loops: CDR1 SGHVT, CDR2 SQSDAQ. TCR beta CDR3 region amplification was performed from RNA transcripts. TCR CDR3 regions were first amplified by RT-PCR with HTBI primers. TCRdb reprocessed the multiplex PCR reads via MiXCR and lists one record per CDR3 protein. Of 450,000 to 500,000 distinct CDR3 sequences detected, less than 25% appear once; the ten largest clones hold around 50%. The study based diagnoses on clinical symptoms, serum thyroxine and TRAb, thyroid ultrasound and orbital computed tomography.

The sequenced sample consisted of blood. The V call is TRBV7-4, the J call TRBJ2-7; D could derive from TRBD1 or TRBD2 (5 bases each). The TCR comes from a woman in her 70s with Graves' ophthalmopathy. In nucleotides, the CDR3 is TGTGCCAGCAGCTGGGACGGGGCCTACGAGCAGTACTTC. It encodes CASSWDGAYEQYF. Full variable domain (missing parts from reference TRBV7-4 and TRBJ2-7): GAGVSQSPRYKVAKRGRDVALRCDSISGHVTLYWYRQTLGQGSEVLTYSQSDAQRDKSGRPSGRFSAERPERSVSTLKIQRTEQGDSAVYLCASSWDGAYEQYFGPGTRLTVT.